Listed here are 20 T cell receptor beta chains from one sample, sequenced in a study of shared clonotypes between healthy human individuals. Measured with immunoSEQ multiplex PCR; TCRdb has only the in-frame clones, and not every one. The table records 2 million to 2.5 million clones, almost 96% of them present only once. Sequencing was performed on naive CD4+ T cells sorted from blood. Subset given: CD45RA+ positively selected. The receptors were sampled from a man between 18 and 35 years old in good health.

The gene calls are TRBV5-6 and TRBJ1-6; D unresolved. Trimming removed 2 bases at V and 9 bases at J, with 6 bases between. Germline lookup yields CDR1 SGHDT and CDR2 YYEEEE. The CDR3 has 12 residues. The CDR3 DNA is TGTGCCAGCAGCTTTCTACTTTCACCCCTCCACTTT. This codes for CASSFLLSPLHF. The whole variable domain, remainder taken from reference TRBV5-6 and TRBJ1-6, is DAGVTQSPTHLIKTRGQQVTLRCSPKSGHDTVSWYQQALGQGPQFIFQYYEEEERQRGNFPDRFSGHQFPNYSSELNVNALLLGDSALYLCASSFLLSPLHFGNGTRLTVT.

The chain employs TRBV10-3 and TRBJ1-4; the D is unclear. Trimming cost V 7 bases and J 0 bases, with 9 bases left between them. Germline loops: CDR1 ENHRY, CDR2 SYGVKD. This CDR3 is built from 14 residues. The CDR3 DNA is TGTGCCATCAAAGACACTGCAACTAATGAAAAACTGTTTTTT. This codes for CAIKDTATNEKLFF.

The V and J genes are TRBV6-5 and TRBJ2-7, with TRBD1 identical over 9 bases. V trimming: 6 bases; J trimming: 1 base; junction bases outside the gene matches: 1. This CDR3 region has 13 residues. Germline values: CDR1 MNHEY, CDR2 SVGAGI. The CDR3 DNA sequence: TGTGCCAGCAGCGACAGGGGGTCCTACGAGCAGTACTTC. Protein sequence: CASSDRGSYEQYF.

This chain links TRBV15 with TRBJ1-1; maybe TRBD1 (5 bases). From germline, CDR1 is LNHNV and CDR2 YYDKDF (reference sequence). Trimming removed 0 bases at V and 1 base at J, with 6 bases between. This CDR3 is built from 14 residues. CDR3: CATSRDDRNTEAFF. The CDR3 DNA sequence: TGTGCCACCAGCAGAGATGACAGGAACACTGAAGCTTTCTTT.

V usage is TRBV9 and J usage is TRBJ2-7; a possible D gene is TRBD1 (5 bases). Germline lookup yields CDR1 SGDLS and CDR2 YYNGEE. V lost 4 bases and J 6 bases, leaving 17 bases between the germline ends. CDR3 length: 14 amino acids. DNA of the CDR3: TGTGCCAGCAGCCCAGACAGCTATCCCTTCGAGCAGTACTTC. Translated, it gives CASSPDSYPFEQYF.

This clone has only one observation. The chain uses TRBV7-6 and TRBJ2-2, with TRBD1 matching over 8 bases. The CDR3 sequence is 16 residues long. The V and J ends lost 5 bases and 1 base, in that order; junction bases with no gene match: 6. The germline CDR1 and CDR2 sequences are SGHVS and FNYEAQ. CDR3 coding DNA: TGTGCCAGCAGCCGGGCCGGGACAGGGAACACCGGGGAGCTGTTTTTT. The encoded protein is CASSRAGTGNTGELFF.

The V call is TRBV2, the J call TRBJ2-1; 9 bases match TRBD2. The junction had 4 bases not matched to a gene; V was cut back by 5 bases and J by 2 bases. The germline V gene has CDR1 SNHLY and CDR2 FYNNEI. CDR3 length: 15 amino acids. Here the CDR3 reads CASSPRGGAYNEQFF. The CDR3 DNA is TGTGCCAGCAGTCCGCGGGGGGGCGCCTACAATGAGCAGTTCTTC. The whole variable domain, filled in from reference TRBV2 and TRBJ2-1, reads EPEVTQTPSHQVTQMGQEVILRCVPISNHLYFYWYRQILGQKVEFLVSFYNNEISEKSEIFDDQFSVERPDGSNFTLKIRSTKLEDSAMYFCASSPRGGAYNEQFFGPGTRLTVL.

The V and J genes are TRBV27 and TRBJ1-6; a possible D gene is TRBD1 (6 bases). This CDR3 has 13 residues. V gave up 5 bases and J gave up 8 bases, with 10 bases separating them. The germline V gene has CDR1 MNHEY and CDR2 SMNVEV (reference sequence). The CDR3: CASSLGGDSPLHF. The CDR3 region has the DNA TGTGCCAGCAGTCTAGGGGGGGATTCACCCCTCCACTTT.

V and J are TRBV27 and TRBJ1-2; TRBD1 aligns across 7 bases. Trimming removed 6 bases from V and 3 bases from J; junction bases left unmatched: 4. The CDR3 loop spans 13 amino acids. The germline gives CDR1 MNHEY, CDR2 SMNVEV (reference sequence). CDR3 in DNA: TGTGCCAGCAGAGAAGACAGGGACTATGGCTACACCTTC. Translating it yields CASREDRDYGYTF.

This clone showed up just a few times. The chain recombines TRBV29-1 with TRBJ1-4, with a possible D match to TRBD1 (6 bases). The ends were cut back, 7 bases at V and 8 bases at J, with 20 bases in the middle. The CDR3 totals 14 residues. CDR1 and CDR2 (germline): SQVTM, ANQGSEA. The CDR3 here is CSASPGGRREKLFF. The DNA for the CDR3 is TGCAGCGCCTCTCCGGGGGGGCGAAGGGAAAAACTGTTTTTT. Full variable domain (remainder filled in from reference TRBV29-1 and TRBJ1-4): SAVISQKPSRDICQRGTSLTIQCQVDSQVTMMFWYRQQPGQSLTLIATANQGSEATYESGFVIDKFPISRPNLTFSTLTVSNMSPEDSSIYLCSASPGGRREKLFFGSGTQLSVL.

This rearrangement joins TRBV28 to TRBJ1-5, with D maybe TRBD1 (5 bases). The CDR3 is 16 amino acids. The V end was cut by 3 bases, the J end by 0 bases, with 12 bases between. Germline assignment: CDR1 MDHEN and CDR2 SYDVKM. The CDR3 bases are TGTGCCAGCAGTTTGTACGGGACCAATAGCAATCAGCCCCAGCATTTT. Translation: CASSLYGTNSNQPQHF.

The J gene is TRBJ2-7, the V gene TRBV30; 8 nucleotides align to TRBD1. The CDR3 runs to 14 residues. With 0 bases clipped from V and 6 bases from J, the junction kept 7 bases outside the gene matches. From germline, CDR1 is GTSNPN and CDR2 SVGIG (reference sequence). CDR3 DNA sequence: TGTGCCTGGAGTGTTTCCACAGGGGGAGGCGAGCAGTACTTC. Translated: CAWSVSTGGGEQYF.

The gene calls are TRBV5-1 and TRBJ1-1; 9 bases line up with TRBD1. The length of the CDR3 is 16 residues. Trimming removed 3 bases from V and 6 bases from J; junction bases left unmatched: 12. Germline CDR1 SGHRS, CDR2 YFSETQ. As DNA, the CDR3 is TGCGCCAGCAGCTCGGGACAGGGTTCAACAATCGCTGAAGCTTTCTTT. Residues: CASSSGQGSTIAEAFF.

This chain connects TRBV19 to TRBJ2-2; D is possibly TRBD1 (5 bases). CDR3 length equals 14 residues. CDR1 is LNHDA and CDR2 is SQIVND in the germline V gene (reference sequence). With 11 bases removed from V and 4 bases from J, the gap between germline ends came to 17 bases. CDR3 coding DNA: TGTGCCGCTGACAGTCAGCGAGGCACCGGGGAGCTGTTTTTT. Translated: CAADSQRGTGELFF.

The V and J genes are TRBV27 and TRBJ2-5, with D unclear. This CDR3 contains 12 residues. Germline V gene lookup returns CDR1 MNHEY and CDR2 SMNVEV (reference sequence). V was shortened by 3 bases and J by 6 bases, with 8 bases between the two germline ends. The DNA of the CDR3 is TGTGCCAGCAGTTTTCGAGGACAGACCCAGTACTTC. This codes for CASSFRGQTQYF.

This clone was observed a single time. This chain links TRBV13 with TRBJ1-3, with D perhaps matching TRBD1 (6 bases). The V end was cut by 3 bases, the J end by 3 bases, with 15 bases between. Germline V CDR1 and CDR2: PRHDT, FYEKMQ (reference sequence). The CDR3 loop spans 16 amino acids. CDR3 sequence reads: CASSLYRAPRGNTIYF. CDR3 nucleotide sequence: TGTGCCAGCAGCTTGTACAGGGCTCCCCGTGGAAACACCATATATTTT.

In this sample, this clone turned up once. The chain employs TRBV19 and TRBJ1-6, with D perhaps TRBD1 (6 bases). CDR1 is LNHDA, CDR2 SQIVND, per germline (reference sequence). V shed 5 bases and J shed 4 bases, with 21 bases lying between them. The CDR3 is 18 residues long. DNA for the CDR3: TGTGCCAGTAGTCCCTTTCAGGGGATGGGGCCTTATAATTCACCCCTCCACTTT. This encodes CASSPFQGMGPYNSPLHF.

This clone was recorded only once. This chain uses TRBV28 with TRBJ1-2; 9 bases map to TRBD1. The V segment lost 8 bases and the J segment 8 bases; nucleotides outside the gene matches: 15. There are 15 residues in the CDR3. CDR1 is MDHEN, CDR2 SYDVKM, per germline. The CDR3 DNA reads as TGTGCCAGCCTCCTTGCGGGACAGGGTTTTAGGGGCTACACCTTC. Residues: CASLLAGQGFRGYTF.

In its sample, this clone was seen once. This sample also contains other DNA sequences that code for the same CDR3. The V gene is TRBV2, the J gene TRBJ1-2; TRBD1 aligns across 9 bases. The CDR3 has 13 residues. The V segment lost 5 bases and the J segment 4 bases; nucleotides outside the gene matches: 2. Germline CDR1 SNHLY, CDR2 FYNNEI. For the CDR3, the DNA is TGTGCCAGCAGTTTGGACAGGGGCTATGGCTACACCTTC. It codes for CASSLDRGYGYTF.

The rearrangement links TRBV15 to TRBJ2-7, with D perhaps matching TRBD1 (5 bases). The CDR3 covers 15 residues. CDR1 and CDR2 (germline): LNHNV, YYDKDF (reference sequence). V was pared by 0 bases and J by 1 base, with 10 bases between. CDR3: CATSREQGGSYEQYF. In DNA form, the CDR3 reads TGTGCCACCAGCAGAGAGCAGGGTGGATCCTACGAGCAGTACTTC.